This T cell receptor (beta chain) was identified during a study of Graves' ophthalmopathy and Graves' hyperthyroidism. Study results and caveats: Forecasting of ophthalmopathy progression by the model achieved over 55% sensitivity and approximately 72% specificity.

Stable hyperthyroidism was defined by absence of ophthalmopathy within 18 months of follow-up. Newly diagnosed, the hyperthyroidism patients had under 2 months' duration and were aged 18 to 65. Someone took the PBMCs out of 8.5 to 10 ml of fresh peripheral blood. Amplification of TCR beta CDR3 regions used RNA transcripts. The library came from an HTBI-primed first-round RT-PCR and a second-round multiplex PCR. TCRdb re-called the multiplex PCR reads with MiXCR, one entry per CDR3 protein. This sample yields roughly 420,000 distinct CDR3 sequences, of which roughly 21% are seen a single time; 2.5% to 3% belongs to the top ten. This clonotype was picked up many times. The antigen remains undetermined. Germline values: CDR1 SGHAT, CDR2 FQDESV (reference sequence). The CDR3 totals 15 residues. V shed 5 bases, J shed 7 bases, and the junction held 9 bases outside the gene matches.

V usage is TRBV11-1 and J usage is TRBJ2-7; 12 bases match TRBD2. The sample consisted of peripheral blood. The sequence came from a woman between 18 and 30 years old with stable Graves' hyperthyroidism. This chain's CDR3 is CASSKGLAGTGEQYF. Here the CDR3 DNA reads TGTGCCAGCAGCAAAGGACTAGCGGGAACGGGGGAGCAGTACTTC.